The 23 T cell receptor beta chains below were found in one sample sequenced in a study of response to subunit inactivated influenza vaccine. TCRdb reanalysed the RT-PCR reads using MiXCR and keeps one entry per CDR3 protein. The table includes approximately 530,000 distinct CDR3 sequences, over 10% detected once. The sequencing here drew on PBMCs from blood, taken roughly 6 weeks after vaccination. The origin of the receptors is a man aged 45-65 years who received an inactivated influenza vaccine.

V gene TRBV15 combines with J gene TRBJ2-7; D unclear. Germline V lookup: CDR1 LNHNV, CDR2 YYDKDF (reference sequence). The V and J ends lost 2 bases and 0 bases respectively, with 14 bases between them. The CDR3 consists of 16 residues. CDR3 in amino acids: CATSRLVPVSSYEQYF. The CDR3 DNA follows: TGTGCCACCAGCAGACTCGTTCCCGTAAGCTCCTACGAGCAGTACTTC. Full variable domain (missing parts from reference TRBV15 and TRBJ2-7): DAMVIQNPRYQVTQFGKPVTLSCSQTLNHNVMYWYQQKSSQAPKLLFHYYDKDFNNEADTPDNFQSRRPNTSFCFLDIRSPGLGDTAMYLCATSRLVPVSSYEQYFGPGTRLTVT.

The chain combines TRBV3-1 with TRBJ2-6, with D possibly called TRBD1 or TRBD2 (6 bases each). Looked up from germline, CDR1 is LGHDT and CDR2 is YNNKEL (reference sequence). The CDR3 extends over 16 amino acids. With 4 bases removed from V and 2 bases from J, the gap between germline ends came to 12 bases. CDR3 DNA: TGTGCCAGCAGCCCTAGCGCAGGGGCTGGGGCCAACGTCCTGACTTTC. It yields the protein CASSPSAGAGANVLTF.

This clonotype was counted a few times. The chain uses TRBV6-2 or TRBV6-3 and TRBJ2-2, with D uncertain. The germline V gene encodes CDR1 MNHEY and CDR2 SVGEGT. The CDR3 covers 14 residues. The V and J ends lost 1 base and 5 bases respectively, with 8 bases between them. As DNA, the CDR3 is TGTGCCAGCAGTTACTTGATGTCGACCGGGGAGCTGTTTTTT. Its protein product is CASSYLMSTGELFF.

This clonotype was counted only a few times. J is TRBJ2-3 and V is TRBV11-2, with 10 bases fitting TRBD2. The CDR3 consists of 18 residues. In germline, CDR1 is SGHAT, CDR2 FQNNGV. Trimming took 8 bases from V and 4 from J; bases not matched to a gene: 18. CDR3 sequence: CASAGVAGGLGFADTQYF. The DNA of the CDR3 is TGTGCCAGCGCGGGGGTAGCGGGAGGATTGGGTTTCGCAGATACGCAGTATTTT.

This clonotype was seen a handful of times. The chain couples TRBV20-1 to TRBJ2-5, with 9 bases identical to TRBD1. Looked up from germline, CDR1 is DFQATT and CDR2 is SNEGSKA (reference sequence). There are 18 residues in the CDR3. The V segment lost 6 bases and the J segment 2 bases; nucleotides outside the gene matches: 19. CDR3 sequence reads: CSASGQGRMGPTQETQYF. The DNA for the CDR3 is TGCAGTGCAAGCGGACAGGGGAGAATGGGACCAACTCAAGAGACCCAGTACTTC.

V is TRBV6-1 and J is TRBJ2-7; 9 positions agree with TRBD1. This CDR3 region has 14 residues. The ends lost 8 bases at V and 3 bases at J; junction bases unmatched: 8. In germline, CDR1 is MNHNS, CDR2 SASEGT. CDR3 DNA: TGTGCCAGCCGGCGGCGGGACAGGGTCTACGAGCAGTACTTC. Amino acid sequence: CASRRRDRVYEQYF.

This clonotype came up a few times. The gene calls are TRBV4-3 and TRBJ2-1; 9 bases agree with TRBD2. This CDR3 is 15 amino acids long. Germline V CDR1 and CDR2: LGHNA, YSLEER. The ends lost 5 bases at V and 10 bases at J; junction bases unmatched: 12. The CDR3 nucleotides read TGCGCCAGCAGCACTACGGGACTAGCTATCCAAGAGCAGTTCTTC. The encoded protein is CASSTTGLAIQEQFF.

To note about this clonotype: An end of the junction differs from the germline gene, which may be a read error. The DNA of the CDR3 is TGTGCCAGCAGCCTAGCGGGAGGGCCTTTTGGGCAGTTCTTC. Amino acid sequence: CASSLAGGPFGQFF. This chain uses TRBV7-9 with TRBJ2-1; 12 bases are shared with TRBD2. The V gene's germline CDR1 is SEHNR and CDR2 FQNEAQ (reference sequence). The CDR3 covers 14 residues.

Regarding this clonotype: The junction shows a germline mismatch at one end, possibly a read error. The V and J genes are TRBV7-6 and TRBJ1-1; D not resolved. This CDR3 is built from 14 residues. CDR1 is SGHVS, CDR2 FNYEAQ, per germline. CDR3 amino acids: CASSLGPANTEASF. The CDR3 coding sequence is TGTGCCAGCAGCTTGGGCCCCGCGAACACTGAAGCTTCCTTT. Full variable domain (missing parts from reference TRBV7-6 and TRBJ1-1): GAGVSQSPRYKVTKRGQDVALRCDPISGHVSLYWYRQALGQGPEFLTYFNYEAQQDKSGLPNDRFSAERPEGSISTLTIQRTEQRDSAMYRCASSLGPANTEASFGQGTRLTVV.

A few counts support this clonotype. J is TRBJ2-1 and V is TRBV12-3 or TRBV12-4; 13 positions agree with TRBD2. J gave up 5 bases and V 6 bases, and 1 base lay outside the gene matches. CDR3 length: 14 amino acids. CDR3 DNA sequence: TGTGCCAGCAGGACTAGCGGGGGGAACAATGAGCAGTTCTTC. Amino acids: CASRTSGGNNEQFF.

The V gene is TRBV4-2, the J gene TRBJ1-2, with TRBD1 matching over 12 bases. Germline assignment: CDR1 LGHNA and CDR2 YNFKEQ. V gave up 4 bases and J gave up 4 bases; unmatched junction bases: 7. CDR3 length: 16 amino acids. DNA of the CDR3: TGTGCCAGCAGCCCTCTCCCGGGACAGGGGGCCTATGGCTACACCTTC. Translated, it gives CASSPLPGQGAYGYTF.

This clonotype appeared a few times. The CDR3 bases are TGCGCCAGCAGCTCTCGCCCGACTAGCGATGGAGCAGATACGCAGTATTTT. Its translation is CASSSRPTSDGADTQYF. This sequence joins TRBV5-1 and TRBJ2-3; 8 bases fit TRBD2. Germline trimming cut 3 bases from V and 4 bases from J; bases unmatched to any gene: 13. From germline, CDR1 is SGHRS and CDR2 YFSETQ. The CDR3 runs 17 residues.

This clonotype was found a few times. The V and J genes are TRBV10-3 and TRBJ1-2, with 9 bases that match TRBD1. Per germline, CDR1 ENHRY and CDR2 SYGVKD. The CDR3 extends over 16 amino acids. CDR3 sequence (DNA): TGTGTGGCCTCCCAGGGACAGGGCGCCTCTAACTATGGCTACACCTTC. It is translated as CVASQGQGASNYGYTF.

This clonotype turned up a few times. V usage is TRBV28 and J usage is TRBJ1-4; 8 bases line up with TRBD1. Germline CDR1 and CDR2: MDHEN and SYDVKM. The CDR3 runs 16 residues. V lost 5 bases and J lost 4; bases outside the gene matches: 9. CDR3 loop: CASSTYGQGLNEKLFF. In DNA form, the CDR3 reads TGTGCCAGCAGTACCTACGGACAGGGCCTTAATGAAAAACTGTTTTTT.

A few counts support this clonotype. The chain combines TRBV5-1 with TRBJ2-1, with a tentative D call TRBD1 (6 bases). Germline V gene sequence: CDR1 SGHRS, CDR2 YFSETQ. The CDR3 has 13 residues. Trimming left V 2 bases short and J 8 bases short, with 11 bases between. CDR3 in amino acids: CASSFVQGHEQFF. CDR3 bases: TGCGCCAGCAGCTTTGTGCAGGGGCATGAGCAGTTCTTC.

This clonotype came up a few times. The CDR3 bases are TGTGCCAGCAGTTACGACCAGGGGACCGGGGAGCTGTTTTTT. Protein: CASSYDQGTGELFF. The chain uses TRBV7-8 and TRBJ2-2; D may be TRBD1 (6 bases). Germline-derived CDR1 and CDR2 are SGHVS and FQNEAQ. This CDR3 spans 14 amino acids. Trimming took 6 bases from V and 5 from J, leaving 13 bases between them.

This clonotype appeared a few times. As DNA, the CDR3 is TGCAGTGCTAGGCGGGGAAGTACCGGGGAGCTGTTTTTT. Translation gives CSARRGSTGELFF. The rearrangement links TRBV20-1 to TRBJ2-2; TRBD2 is a possible D gene (6 bases). Germline V gene lookup returns CDR1 DFQATT and CDR2 SNEGSKA (reference sequence). The CDR3 is made up of 13 amino acids. V lost 3 bases, J lost 5 bases, and 10 bases lay in between.

The table lists this clonotype with a few counts. DNA of the CDR3: TGTGCCAGCAAACTTACAGGGTTCACCGGGGAGCTGTTTTTT. This encodes CASKLTGFTGELFF. V is TRBV28 and J is TRBJ2-2; D perhaps matches TRBD1 (6 bases). With 7 bases removed from V and 4 bases from J, the gap between germline ends came to 13 bases. Germline values: CDR1 MDHEN, CDR2 SYDVKM. This CDR3 is 14 amino acids long.

The DNA for the CDR3 is TGCGCCAGCAGCTTGGCCGAGGGACCAACCTACGAGCAGTACTTC. Translating it yields CASSLAEGPTYEQYF. This rearrangement joins TRBV5-1 to TRBJ2-7; D might be TRBD1 or TRBD2, each matching 5 bases. CDR3 length: 15 residues. Trimming left V 0 bases short and J 2 bases short, with 12 bases between. Germline V gives CDR1 SGHRS, CDR2 YFSETQ.

V gene TRBV7-2 combines with J gene TRBJ1-6; D is undetermined. Trimming left V 7 bases short and J 6 bases short, with 13 bases between. This CDR3 is built from 14 residues. Germline V gives CDR1 SGHTA, CDR2 FQGNSA. CDR3 amino acids: CASNRGYFNSPLHF. CDR3 DNA: TGTGCCAGCAATCGGGGTTACTTTAATTCACCCCTCCACTTT.

This clonotype came up a few times. The chain has TRBV11-2 and TRBJ2-5, with TRBD1 identical over 8 bases. The length of the CDR3 is 17 residues. J lost 5 bases, V lost 0 bases, and 11 bases had no gene match. CDR1 is SGHAT, CDR2 FQNNGV, per germline. The CDR3 DNA reads TGTGCCAGCAGCTTAGATATTGCCCAGGGGGCGCGTGAGACCCAGTACTTC. It codes for CASSLDIAQGARETQYF.

The V call is TRBV12-3 or TRBV12-4, the J call TRBJ1-4, with D maybe TRBD1 (5 bases). Trimming removed 5 bases from V and 5 bases from J, with 18 bases in between. The CDR3 is 16 amino acids. This chain's CDR3 is CASSPPRQTNNEKLFF. In DNA, the CDR3 is TGTGCCAGCAGTCCACCCCGACAGACAAACAATGAAAAACTGTTTTTT.

The chain employs TRBV2 and TRBJ2-4; D remains ambiguous. V lost 3 bases and J lost 9, with 6 bases in between. The length of the CDR3 is 11 residues. CDR1 is SNHLY, CDR2 FYNNEI, per germline. DNA for the CDR3: TGTGCCAGCAGTGATAGGATCATTCAGTACTTC. This sequence encodes CASSDRIIQYF.